Following are 10 T cell receptor beta chains from one sample sequenced in a study of radiotherapy plus CTLA-4 blockade in lung cancer. The protocol was immunoSEQ multiplex PCR, while the TCRdb copy is restricted to in-frame clones and leaves out a portion. The sample shows roughly 120,000 clones, about four fifths of them seen only once. The input for sequencing was peripheral blood, taken from a patient treated with radiotherapy plus ipilimumab. All receptors come from a human donor with non-small cell lung cancer who had a partial response to radiotherapy plus ipilimumab.

V is TRBV7-9 and J is TRBJ2-1; TRBD2 aligns across 13 bases. V lost 4 bases, J lost 9 bases, and 9 bases stayed unmatched. The length of the CDR3 is 16 residues. CDR1 is SEHNR, CDR2 FQNEAQ, per germline (reference sequence). As DNA, the CDR3 is TGTGCCAGCAGCTCAGGGACTAGCGGGACGGTAACTGAGCAGTTCTTC. It encodes CASSSGTSGTVTEQFF.

V gene TRBV7-2 combines with J gene TRBJ2-1, with 7 positions matching TRBD1. The CDR3 has 13 residues. With 5 bases clipped from V and 9 bases from J, the junction kept 7 bases outside the gene matches. Germline CDR1 is SGHTA and CDR2 is FQGNSA. CDR3 in amino acids: CASSKRRGFEQFF. Here the CDR3 DNA reads TGTGCCAGCAGCAAGCGCAGGGGGTTTGAGCAGTTCTTC.

CDR3 bases: TGTGCCTGGAGCAGGGACAGTGGACCCCCCTACACCTTC. Translating gives CAWSRDSGPPYTF. This sequence joins TRBV30 and TRBJ1-2, with 7 bases fitting TRBD1. The CDR3 runs 13 residues. Trimming removed 3 bases from V and 10 bases from J; junction bases left unmatched: 11. Germline CDR1 GTSNPN, CDR2 SVGIG (reference sequence).

The J gene is TRBJ2-5, the V gene TRBV21-1; TRBD1 reflects the table's D call only, with no check against the DNA. TRBV21-1 is shown as a pseudogene. This CDR3 contains 16 residues. CDR3 nucleotides: TGTGCCAGCAGCAAATGGTCCAGGACAGGGAAGGAGACCCAGTACTTC. Amino acids: CASSKWSRTGKETQYF.

This rearrangement joins TRBV7-6 to TRBJ1-5, with D uncertain. Germline-derived CDR1 and CDR2 are SGHVS and FNYEAQ. Trimming pared 2 bases from V and 6 bases from J, leaving 14 bases between. The CDR3 extends over 15 amino acids. The CDR3, as DNA: TGTGCCAGCAGCTTAAGTGATTCCCGGGGTCAGCCCCAGCATTTT. Its protein is CASSLSDSRGQPQHF.

This chain joins TRBV6-5 and TRBJ2-3; tentatively, D is TRBD2 (5 bases). The germline CDR1 and CDR2 sequences are MNHEY and SVGAGI. Trimming shortened V by 2 bases and J by 0 bases, and 9 bases separated the two germline ends. CDR3 length equals 15 residues. CDR3 in DNA: TGTGCCAGCAGTTACCAAGCGGCTAGCACAGATACGCAGTATTTT. Protein sequence: CASSYQAASTDTQYF.

The chain employs TRBV5-5 and TRBJ1-2, with D uncertain. CDR1 is SGHKS and CDR2 is YYEKEE in the germline V gene (reference sequence). The CDR3 loop spans 12 amino acids. V was trimmed by 0 bases and J by 5 bases, leaving 5 bases between them. The CDR3 region is CASSLDKYGYTF. CDR3 DNA sequence: TGTGCCAGCAGCTTGGACAAGTATGGCTACACCTTC. The whole variable domain, remainder taken from reference TRBV5-5 and TRBJ1-2, is DAGVTQSPTHLIKTRGQQVTLRCSPISGHKSVSWYQQVLGQGPQFIFQYYEKEERGRGNFPDRFSARQFPNYSSELNVNALLLGDSALYLCASSLDKYGYTFGSGTRLTVV.

The chain carries TRBV9 and TRBJ1-1; D gene uncertain. The CDR3 runs to 15 residues. Trimming took off 4 bases at V and 2 bases at J, with 15 bases between the two ends. Germline CDR1 is SGDLS and CDR2 is YYNGEE. The CDR3 DNA reads TGTGCCAGCAGCCCTGGGGAGGGTAGCAACACTGAAGCTTTCTTT. Residues: CASSPGEGSNTEAFF.

The V gene is TRBV7-2, the J gene TRBJ2-2; tentatively, D is TRBD2 (6 bases). CDR1 and CDR2 from the germline V gene are SGHTA and FQGNSA. The V gene lost 7 bases and the J gene lost 4 bases, with 13 bases spanning the gap. The CDR3 covers 14 residues. The CDR3 loop is CASTEGPATGELFF. In DNA form, the CDR3 reads TGTGCCAGCACGGAGGGCCCCGCCACCGGGGAGCTGTTTTTT.

The chain recombines TRBV28 with TRBJ2-7; D remains unclear. Trimming shortened V by 8 bases and J by 4 bases, and 15 bases separated the two germline ends. The germline V gene has CDR1 MDHEN and CDR2 SYDVKM. CDR3 length: 13 residues. CDR3 sequence reads: CASVASGRYEQYV. CDR3 in DNA: TGTGCCAGCGTGGCTAGTGGTCGTTACGAGCAGTACGTC.